This record covers a single T cell receptor (beta chain). The data stem from a study of control samples from healthy donors and cancer patients. Trimming at V came to 2 bases and at J to 7 bases, leaving 6 bases not matched to a gene. From germline, CDR1 is KGHSH and CDR2 LQKENI. The CDR3 has 15 amino acids. Sequencing used immunoSEQ multiplex PCR; TCRdb keeps in-frame clones, though not all of them. The repertoire includes 250,000 to 300,000 clones, almost 85% of them detected once, and 13% sits in the top ten. The sequenced sample was PBMCs. This clonotype was sampled from a woman aged 60-75 years with lung cancer. The chain uses TRBV18 and TRBJ2-1, with TRBD1 matching 9 bases. CDR3 protein: CASSPTGGLHNEQFF. The DNA for the CDR3 is TGTGCCAGCTCACCAACAGGGGGCCTTCATAATGAGCAGTTCTTC.